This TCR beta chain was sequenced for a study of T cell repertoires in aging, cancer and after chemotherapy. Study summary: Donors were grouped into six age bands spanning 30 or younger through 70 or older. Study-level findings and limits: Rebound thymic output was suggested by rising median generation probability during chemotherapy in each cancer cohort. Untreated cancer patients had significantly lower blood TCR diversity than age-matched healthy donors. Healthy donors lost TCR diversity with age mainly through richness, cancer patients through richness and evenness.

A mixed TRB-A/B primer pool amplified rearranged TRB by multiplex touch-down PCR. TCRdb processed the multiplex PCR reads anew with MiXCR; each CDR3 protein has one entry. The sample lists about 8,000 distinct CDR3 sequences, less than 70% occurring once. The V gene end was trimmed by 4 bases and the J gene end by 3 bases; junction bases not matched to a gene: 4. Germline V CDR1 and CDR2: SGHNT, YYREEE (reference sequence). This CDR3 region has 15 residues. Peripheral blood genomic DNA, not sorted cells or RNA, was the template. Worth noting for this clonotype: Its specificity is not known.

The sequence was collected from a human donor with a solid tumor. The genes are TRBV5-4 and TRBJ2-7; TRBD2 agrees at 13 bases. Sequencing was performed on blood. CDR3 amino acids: CASSKGLAGDYEQYF. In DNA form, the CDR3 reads TGTGCCAGCAGCAAAGGACTAGCGGGAGACTACGAGCAGTACTTC.